This T cell receptor (beta chain) comes out of a study of spatial heterogeneity in lung cancer. TCRdb reprocessed the 5' RACE reads with MiXCR, giving one entry per CDR3 protein. The sample holds around 9,700 distinct CDR3 sequences, 6.3% seen once. The germline CDR1 and CDR2 sequences are DFQATT and SNEGSKA (reference sequence). V lost 5 bases and J 2 bases, leaving 22 bases between the germline ends. There are 16 residues in the CDR3. There are many counts of this clonotype. Stated time point: sample taken at primary tumor resection. This receptor was obtained from a male donor with early-stage non-small cell lung cancer. The specimen comprised PBMCs, sampled at surgery. V is TRBV20-1 and J is TRBJ2-7, with D possibly being TRBD2 (6 bases). The CDR3 loop is CSAGGFASDRPYEQYF. The DNA of the CDR3 is TGCAGTGCTGGGGGTTTTGCTAGCGACCGGCCCTACGAGCAGTACTTC.